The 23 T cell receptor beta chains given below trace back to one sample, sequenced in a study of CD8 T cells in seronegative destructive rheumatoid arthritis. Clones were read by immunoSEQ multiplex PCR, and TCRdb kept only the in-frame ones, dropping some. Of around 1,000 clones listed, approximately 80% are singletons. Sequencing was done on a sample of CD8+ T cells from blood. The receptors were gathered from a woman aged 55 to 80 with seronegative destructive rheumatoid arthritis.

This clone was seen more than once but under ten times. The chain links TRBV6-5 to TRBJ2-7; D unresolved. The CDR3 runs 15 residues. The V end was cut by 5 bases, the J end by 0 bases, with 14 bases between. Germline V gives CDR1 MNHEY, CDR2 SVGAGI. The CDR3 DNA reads TGTGCCAGCAGTCCCTCAGGTCCGTTCTCCTACGAGCAGTACTTC. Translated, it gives CASSPSGPFSYEQYF.

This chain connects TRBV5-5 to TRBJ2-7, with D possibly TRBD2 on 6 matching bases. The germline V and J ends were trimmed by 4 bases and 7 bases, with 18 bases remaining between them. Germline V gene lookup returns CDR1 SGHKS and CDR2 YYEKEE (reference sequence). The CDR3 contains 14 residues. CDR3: CASSVQSFGGEQYF. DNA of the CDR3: TGTGCCAGCAGCGTCCAGAGCTTTGGGGGGGAGCAGTACTTC.

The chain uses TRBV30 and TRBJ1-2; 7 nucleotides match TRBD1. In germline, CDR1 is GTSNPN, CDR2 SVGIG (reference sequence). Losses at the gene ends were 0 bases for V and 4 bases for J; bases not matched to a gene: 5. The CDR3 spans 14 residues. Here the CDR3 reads CAWSVQGGLYGYTF. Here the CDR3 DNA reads TGTGCCTGGAGTGTACAAGGGGGCCTCTATGGCTACACCTTC.

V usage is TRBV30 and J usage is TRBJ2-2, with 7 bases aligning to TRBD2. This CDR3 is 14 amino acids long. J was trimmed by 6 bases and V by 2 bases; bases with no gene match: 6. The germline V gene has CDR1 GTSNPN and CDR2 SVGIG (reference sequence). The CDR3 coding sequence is TGTGCCTGGAGTTGGGGAGGGACGGCCGGGGAGCTGTTTTTT. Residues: CAWSWGGTAGELFF.

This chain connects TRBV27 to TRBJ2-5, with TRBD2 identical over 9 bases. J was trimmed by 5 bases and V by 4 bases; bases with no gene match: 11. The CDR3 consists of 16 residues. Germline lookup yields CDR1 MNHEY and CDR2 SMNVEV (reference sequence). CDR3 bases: TGTGCCAGCAGTTCTCCCATGCGGGAGGGCTTGGAGACCCAGTACTTC. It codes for CASSSPMREGLETQYF.

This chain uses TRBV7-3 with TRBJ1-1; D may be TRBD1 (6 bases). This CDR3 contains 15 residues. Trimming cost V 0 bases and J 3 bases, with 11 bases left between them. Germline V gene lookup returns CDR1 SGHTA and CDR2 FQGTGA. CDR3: CASSLTSGGHTEAFF. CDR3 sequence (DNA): TGTGCCAGCAGCTTAACGTCCGGGGGGCACACTGAAGCTTTCTTT.

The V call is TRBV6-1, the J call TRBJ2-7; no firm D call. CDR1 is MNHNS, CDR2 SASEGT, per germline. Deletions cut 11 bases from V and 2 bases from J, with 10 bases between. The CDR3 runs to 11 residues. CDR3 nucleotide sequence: TGTGCCGTTAGAGAGGCCTACGAGCAGTACTTC. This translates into CAVREAYEQYF.

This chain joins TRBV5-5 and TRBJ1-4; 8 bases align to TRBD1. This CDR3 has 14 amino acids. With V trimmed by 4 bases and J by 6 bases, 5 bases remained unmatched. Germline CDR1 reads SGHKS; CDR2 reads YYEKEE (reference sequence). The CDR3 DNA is TGTGCCAGCAGCCCCGGACAGGGAGATGAAAAACTGTTTTTT. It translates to CASSPGQGDEKLFF.

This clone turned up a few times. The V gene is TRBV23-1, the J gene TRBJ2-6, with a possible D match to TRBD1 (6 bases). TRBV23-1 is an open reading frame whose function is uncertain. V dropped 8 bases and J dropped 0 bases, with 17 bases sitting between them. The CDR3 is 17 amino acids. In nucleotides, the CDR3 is TGCGCCAGCCGGGTAGCCAGGGGAGTCTCTGGGGCCAACGTCCTGACTTTC. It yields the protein CASRVARGVSGANVLTF.

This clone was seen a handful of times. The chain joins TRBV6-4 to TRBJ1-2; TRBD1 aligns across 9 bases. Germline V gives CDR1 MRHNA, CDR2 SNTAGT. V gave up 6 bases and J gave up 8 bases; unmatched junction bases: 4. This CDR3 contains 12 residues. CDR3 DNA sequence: TGTGCCAGCAGAACCGGGACAGGGGGCTACACCTTC. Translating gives CASRTGTGGYTF.

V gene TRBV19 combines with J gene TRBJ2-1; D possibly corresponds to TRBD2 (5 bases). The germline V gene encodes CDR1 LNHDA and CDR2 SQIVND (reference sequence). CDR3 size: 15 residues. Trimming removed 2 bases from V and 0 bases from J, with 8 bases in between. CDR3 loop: CASSITGSSYNEQFF. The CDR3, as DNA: TGTGCCAGTAGTATAACTGGGAGCTCCTACAATGAGCAGTTCTTC.

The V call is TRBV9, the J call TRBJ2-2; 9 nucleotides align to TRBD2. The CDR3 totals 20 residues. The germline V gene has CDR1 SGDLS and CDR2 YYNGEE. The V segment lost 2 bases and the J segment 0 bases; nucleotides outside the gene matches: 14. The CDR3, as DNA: TGTGCCAGCAGCGTGGGGAAGGTAGGGCCTAGCGGGACGAACACCGGGGAGCTGTTTTTT. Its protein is CASSVGKVGPSGTNTGELFF.

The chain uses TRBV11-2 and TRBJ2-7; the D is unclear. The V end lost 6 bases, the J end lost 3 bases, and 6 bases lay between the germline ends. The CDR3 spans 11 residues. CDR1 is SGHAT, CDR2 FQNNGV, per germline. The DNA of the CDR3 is TGTGCCAGCAGATTTAACTACGAGCAGTACTTC. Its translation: CASRFNYEQYF.

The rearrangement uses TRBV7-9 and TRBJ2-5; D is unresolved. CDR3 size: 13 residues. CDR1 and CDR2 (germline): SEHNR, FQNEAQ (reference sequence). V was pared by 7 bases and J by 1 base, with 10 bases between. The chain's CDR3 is CASTASPQETQYF. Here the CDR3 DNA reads TGTGCCAGCACCGCAAGCCCCCAAGAGACCCAGTACTTC.

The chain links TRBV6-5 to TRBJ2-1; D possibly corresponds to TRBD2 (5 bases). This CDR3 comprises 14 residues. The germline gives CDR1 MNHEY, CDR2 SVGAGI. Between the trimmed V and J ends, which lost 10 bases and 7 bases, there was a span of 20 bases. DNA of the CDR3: TGTGCCACATGCCCAGCGGCATTGGGGAATGAGCAGTTCTTC. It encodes CATCPAALGNEQFF.

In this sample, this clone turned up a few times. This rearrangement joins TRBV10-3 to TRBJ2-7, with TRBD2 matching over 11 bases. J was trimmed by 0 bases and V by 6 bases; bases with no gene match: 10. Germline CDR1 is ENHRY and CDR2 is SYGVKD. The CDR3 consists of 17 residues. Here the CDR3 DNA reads TGTGCCATCAGCACTAGCGGGGGTGGAGGGGGCTCCTACGAGCAGTACTTC. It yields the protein CAISTSGGGGGSYEQYF.

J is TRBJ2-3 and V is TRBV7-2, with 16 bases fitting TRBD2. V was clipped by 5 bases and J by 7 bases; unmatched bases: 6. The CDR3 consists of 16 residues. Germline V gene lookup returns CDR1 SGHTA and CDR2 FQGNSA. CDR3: CASSPGLAGGVNTQYF. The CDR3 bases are TGTGCCAGCAGCCCGGGACTAGCGGGGGGGGTGAATACGCAGTATTTT.

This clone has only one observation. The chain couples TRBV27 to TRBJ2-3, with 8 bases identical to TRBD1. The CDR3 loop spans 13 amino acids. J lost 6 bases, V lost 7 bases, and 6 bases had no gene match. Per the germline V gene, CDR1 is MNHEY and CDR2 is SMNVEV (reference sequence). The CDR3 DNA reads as TGTGCCAGCAAACCAGGGGGCGGGGATACGCAGTATTTT. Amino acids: CASKPGGGDTQYF.

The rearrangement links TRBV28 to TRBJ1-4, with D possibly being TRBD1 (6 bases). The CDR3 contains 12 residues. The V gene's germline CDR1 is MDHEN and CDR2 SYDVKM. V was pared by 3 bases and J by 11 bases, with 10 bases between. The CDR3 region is CASSLPRGKLFF. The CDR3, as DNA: TGTGCCAGCAGTTTGCCTAGGGGGAAACTGTTTTTT.

The CDR3 loop reads CASNSPENRGQQYF. DNA for the CDR3: TGTGCCAGCAATTCTCCGGAAAATAGGGGGCAGCAGTACTTC. The genes are TRBV28 and TRBJ2-7; 7 positions match TRBD1. V shed 7 bases, J shed 8 bases, and the junction held 14 bases outside the gene matches. CDR3 length: 14 amino acids. Germline values: CDR1 MDHEN, CDR2 SYDVKM.

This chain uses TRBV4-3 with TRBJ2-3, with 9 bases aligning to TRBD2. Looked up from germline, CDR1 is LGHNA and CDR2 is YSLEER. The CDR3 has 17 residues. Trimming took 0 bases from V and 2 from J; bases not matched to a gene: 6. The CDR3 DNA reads TGCGCCAGCAGCCAAGATAGGCTAGCGGGACCCACAGATACGCAGTATTTT. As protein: CASSQDRLAGPTDTQYF.

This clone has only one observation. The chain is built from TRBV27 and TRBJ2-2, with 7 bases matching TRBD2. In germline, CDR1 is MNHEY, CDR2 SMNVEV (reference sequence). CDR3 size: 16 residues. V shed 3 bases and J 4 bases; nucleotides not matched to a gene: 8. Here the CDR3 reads CASSFPAGALTGELFF. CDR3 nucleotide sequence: TGTGCCAGCAGTTTTCCCGCGGGAGCGCTCACCGGGGAGCTGTTTTTT.

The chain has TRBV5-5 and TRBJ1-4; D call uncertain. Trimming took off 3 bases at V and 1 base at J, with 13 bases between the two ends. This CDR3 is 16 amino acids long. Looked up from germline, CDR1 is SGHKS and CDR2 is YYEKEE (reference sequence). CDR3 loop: CASSSGSDLTNEKLFF. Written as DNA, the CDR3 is TGTGCCAGCAGCTCCGGGTCCGATTTAACTAATGAAAAACTGTTTTTT.